This entry lists 10 T cell receptor beta chains sequenced from one sample in a study of control samples from healthy donors and cancer patients. Sequencing used immunoSEQ multiplex PCR; TCRdb keeps in-frame clones, though not all of them. In the table there are 130,000 or so clones, around nine tenths of which are singletons. Specimen: blood. These receptors were obtained from a man in his fifties in good health.

Here the CDR3 reads CASSLYMGANTGELFF. The DNA of the CDR3 is TGTGCCAGCAGCTTATATATGGGCGCGAACACCGGGGAGCTGTTTTTT. The chain joins TRBV7-8 to TRBJ2-2; D is unclear. The CDR3 has 16 residues. V lost 2 bases and J 0 bases, leaving 10 bases between the germline ends. From germline, CDR1 is SGHVS and CDR2 FQNEAQ.

This chain uses TRBV28 with TRBJ1-2; D is perhaps TRBD1 (6 bases). CDR1 is MDHEN, CDR2 SYDVKM, per germline. Trimming took off 6 bases at V and 4 bases at J, with 18 bases between the two ends. The length of the CDR3 is 15 residues. The CDR3 region has the DNA TGTGCCAGCAGGAAGGGGGGAAATAGATCCTATGGCTACACCTTC. Its translation: CASRKGGNRSYGYTF.

This sequence joins TRBV15 and TRBJ2-3; 8 bases are shared with TRBD2. The CDR3 consists of 16 residues. Looked up from germline, CDR1 is LNHNV and CDR2 is YYDKDF (reference sequence). J was trimmed by 6 bases and V by 2 bases; bases with no gene match: 10. The CDR3 DNA is TGTGCCACCAGCAGATTCAGCGGGGGTTGGGTGGATACGCAGTATTTT. Translated: CATSRFSGGWVDTQYF.

This chain uses TRBV19 with TRBJ2-7, with 12 nucleotides matching TRBD2. Germline V CDR1 and CDR2: LNHDA, SQIVND (reference sequence). J gave up 3 bases and V 5 bases, and 2 bases lay outside the gene matches. The CDR3 consists of 14 residues. In DNA, the CDR3 is TGTGCCAGTAGTCAACTAGCGGGGGGCTACGAGCAGTACTTC. Protein sequence: CASSQLAGGYEQYF.

This chain joins TRBV11-2 and TRBJ1-4; 11 nucleotides align to TRBD1. The V gene's germline CDR1 is SGHAT and CDR2 FQNNGV. V lost 5 bases and J lost 7; bases outside the gene matches: 6. CDR3 length: 15 amino acids. In nucleotides, the CDR3 is TGTGCCAGCAGCCGGACAGGGGGCTTAGGTGAAAAACTGTTTTTT. Translation: CASSRTGGLGEKLFF.

This clone came up once. The chain uses TRBV30 and TRBJ1-6; TRBD1 aligns across 9 bases. Per the germline V gene, CDR1 is GTSNPN and CDR2 is SVGIG (reference sequence). V shed 4 bases, J shed 10 bases, and the junction held 8 bases outside the gene matches. The length of the CDR3 is 14 residues. The CDR3 region has the DNA TGTGCCTGGACCCAACAGGGGGCACGATCACCCCTCCACTTT. Translating it yields CAWTQQGARSPLHF. The variable domain in full, completed from reference TRBV30 and TRBJ1-6, reads SQTIHQWPATLVQPVGSPLSLECTVEGTSNPNLYWYRQAAGRGLQLLFYSVGIGQISSEVPQNLSASRPQDRQFILSSKKLLLSDSGFYLCAWTQQGARSPLHFGNGTRLTVT.

The genes are TRBV25-1 and TRBJ2-3; TRBD2 might be the D (6 bases). Between the trimmed V and J ends, which lost 8 bases and 7 bases, there was a span of 13 bases. From germline, CDR1 is MGHDK and CDR2 SYGVNS. CDR3 length: 12 amino acids. The DNA of the CDR3 is TGTGCCAGCGCGGGGAGCGCACATACGCAGTATTTT. Protein: CASAGSAHTQYF.

The chain links TRBV18 to TRBJ2-5, with D maybe TRBD1 (6 bases). The CDR3 runs to 12 residues. CDR1 is KGHSH and CDR2 is LQKENI in the germline V gene. V was trimmed by 4 bases and J by 7 bases, leaving 10 bases between them. CDR3 amino acids: CASSRPQGTQYF. CDR3 nucleotide sequence: TGTGCCAGCTCACGTCCACAGGGGACCCAGTACTTC.

The rearrangement joins TRBV20-1 to TRBJ1-5; the D is unclear. The CDR3 length is 15 residues. Trimming shortened V by 3 bases and J by 4 bases, and 16 bases separated the two germline ends. From germline, CDR1 is DFQATT and CDR2 SNEGSKA (reference sequence). CDR3 loop: CSASPVDGLNQPQHF. The CDR3, as DNA: TGCAGTGCTAGTCCTGTTGATGGGTTAAATCAGCCCCAGCATTTT.

The gene calls are TRBV30 and TRBJ1-1; the match to TRBD1 covers 7 bases. The V and J ends lost 0 bases and 4 bases, in that order; junction bases with no gene match: 2. In germline, CDR1 is GTSNPN, CDR2 SVGIG (reference sequence). This CDR3 comprises 13 residues. The CDR3 DNA reads as TGTGCCTGGAGTGTGACAGGGCCCACTGAAGCTTTCTTT. Its translation: CAWSVTGPTEAFF.